This TCR beta chain appears in the sequencing data of a study of shared clonotypes between healthy human individuals. About the study: Used for every donor were three CD4 naive, three CD4 memory, two CD8 naive and one CD8 memory plate. Study results and caveats: In general, naive subsets displayed greater estimated richness than memory subsets did.

A word on this clone: Its antigen is unknown.

The authors divided CD4+ cells into CD45RA+ naive and CD45RA-negative memory subsets. The run depth of the assay was deep. Sequencing used immunoSEQ multiplex PCR; TCRdb keeps in-frame clones, though not all of them. The profile shows over a million clones, roughly 95% of them singletons. The sample taken for sequencing was naive CD4+ T cells sorted from blood. Subset defined: CD45RA+ positively selected. This TCR was recovered from a man younger than 40 in good health.

The CDR3 here is CAISESTGGQGNEQFF. In DNA form, the CDR3 reads TGTGCCATCAGTGAGTCCACAGGGGGACAGGGGAATGAGCAGTTCTTC. The chain recombines TRBV10-3 with TRBJ2-1, with 10 bases lining up with TRBD1. V lost 0 bases, J lost 7 bases, and 6 bases stayed unmatched. The CDR3 loop spans 16 amino acids. The germline CDR1 and CDR2 sequences are ENHRY and SYGVKD.